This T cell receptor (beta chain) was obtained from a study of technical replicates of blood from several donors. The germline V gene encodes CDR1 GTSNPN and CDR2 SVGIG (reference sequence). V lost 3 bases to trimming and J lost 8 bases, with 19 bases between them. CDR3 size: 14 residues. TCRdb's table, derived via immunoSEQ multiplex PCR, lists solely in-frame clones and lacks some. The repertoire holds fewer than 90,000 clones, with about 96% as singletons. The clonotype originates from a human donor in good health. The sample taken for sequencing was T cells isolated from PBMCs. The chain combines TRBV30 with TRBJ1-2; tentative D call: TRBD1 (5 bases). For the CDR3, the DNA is TGTGCCTGGAGCCCCCCGGAGGGGCGACGAGGCTACACCTTC. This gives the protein CAWSPPEGRRGYTF.